Listed below are T cell receptor beta chains from one sample, sequenced in a study of circulating CD8 cells and anti-PD-1 response in melanoma. MiXCR, applied by TCRdb to the reads, yields one record per CDR3 protein. This table holds approximately 700 distinct CDR3 sequences, approximately 5% found once. This specimen was CD8+ T cells from PBMCs, taken at baseline or after one month of anti-PD-1 therapy (not recorded which). These receptors were obtained from a human donor with melanoma. Both conserved end residues are part of each CDR3. The D gene is left open where the match is weak. Some rows mark clone size as missing; the rest say once, few, many or name a class of expanded clone.

length	size	D	J	V	CDR3	DNA
13	large	-	TRBJ1-1	TRBV6-4	CASSDNWGTEAFF	TGTGCCAGCAGTGACAACTGGGGCACTGAAGCTTTCTTT
15	few	-	TRBJ2-1	TRBV19	CASSPGTPSNNEQFF	TGTGCCAGTAGTCCCGGGACTCCGAGCAACAATGAGCAGTTCTTC
11	large	-	TRBJ1-2	TRBV19	CASSIRRGYTF	TGTGCCAGTAGTATCCGTCGTGGCTACACCTTC
12	few	-	TRBJ2-3	TRBV5-4	CASSSTGDTQYF	TGTGCCAGCAGCTCGACAGGAGATACGCAGTATTTT
15	large	TRBD2	TRBJ2-7	TRBV28	CASSLTQRGDHEQYF	TGTGCCAGCAGTTTAACCCAGCGGGGGGACCACGAGCAGTACTTC
14	medium-sized	-	TRBJ2-7	TRBV5-1	CASSPRGGTYEQYF	TGCGCCAGCAGCCCGAGAGGCGGGACCTACGAGCAGTACTTC
16	-	-	TRBJ1-6	TRBV27	CASSLASGTVGSPLHF	TGTGCCAGCAGTTTAGCATCTGGAACAGTCGGTTCACCCCTCCACTTT
12	medium-sized	-	TRBJ1-1	TRBV19	CASKGWNTEAFF	TGTGCCAGTAAGGGGTGGAACACTGAAGCTTTCTTT
14	few	-	TRBJ2-7	TRBV5-1	CASSTYGTPYEQYF	TGCGCCAGCAGTACCTACGGCACGCCCTACGAGCAGTACTTC
15	large	-	TRBJ1-4	TRBV19	CASSPGTSTNEKLFF	TGTGCCAGTAGTCCTGGGACTTCAACTAATGAAAAACTGTTTTTT
14	medium-sized	-	TRBJ2-2	TRBV28	CASSLLHRAGELFF	TGTGCCAGCAGTTTACTGCATCGGGCCGGGGAGCTGTTTTTT